The 20 T cell receptor beta chains presented below share a single source sample, sequenced in a study of cytomegalovirus exposure and HLA in healthy donors. TCRdb keeps only in-frame clones here, not all; method: immunoSEQ multiplex PCR. The sample records over 120,000 clones, around 90% being singletons. Material: PBMCs. Every receptor here comes from a woman between 25 and 40 years old in good health and CMV-seropositive.

The rearrangement links TRBV11-3 to TRBJ1-2, with D maybe TRBD1 (6 bases). From germline, CDR1 is SGHNT and CDR2 YENEEA. The CDR3 is made up of 14 amino acids. Between the trimmed V and J ends, which lost 3 bases and 2 bases, there was a span of 10 bases. CDR3 DNA: TGTGCCAGCAGCTTGGGGGCTCACAACTATGGCTACACCTTC. Translating it yields CASSLGAHNYGYTF.

The chain carries TRBV28 and TRBJ1-3; D is ambiguous. Germline CDR1 and CDR2: MDHEN and SYDVKM. The CDR3 sequence is 14 residues long. The germline V and J ends were trimmed by 3 bases and 0 bases, with 6 bases remaining between them. Here the CDR3 reads CASSLVGSGNTIYF. The DNA for the CDR3 is TGTGCCAGCAGTTTGGTCGGCTCTGGAAACACCATATATTTT.

This clone was seen just once. The sample has other DNA sequences that encode this CDR3 too. The rearrangement joins TRBV5-1 to TRBJ1-1; no firm D call. V was clipped by 0 bases and J by 8 bases, with 5 bases between them. Germline-derived CDR1 and CDR2 are SGHRS and YFSETQ. This CDR3 contains 11 residues. The CDR3 nucleotides read TGCGCCAGCAGCTTGGGGCGGGAAGCTTTCTTT. It encodes CASSLGREAFF. Variable domain in full (rest from reference TRBV5-1 and TRBJ1-1): KAGVTQTPRYLIKTRGQQVTLSCSPISGHRSVSWYQQTPGQGLQFLFEYFSETQRNKGNFPGRFSGRQFSNSRSEMNVSTLELGDSALYLCASSLGREAFFGQGTRLTVV.

This rearrangement joins TRBV5-1 to TRBJ1-1; 7 bases line up with TRBD1. The germline V gene has CDR1 SGHRS and CDR2 YFSETQ. This CDR3 has 15 residues. With V trimmed by 7 bases and J by 0 bases, 9 bases remained unmatched. In nucleotides, the CDR3 is TGCGCCAGCCACACCGGGACAGCCCTGAACACTGAAGCTTTCTTT. Encoded protein: CASHTGTALNTEAFF.

This clone has just one count. This rearrangement joins TRBV7-8 to TRBJ2-1; D is unresolved. CDR3 length equals 14 residues. Trimming stripped 1 base from V and 2 bases from J, with 6 bases between. Germline lookup yields CDR1 SGHVS and CDR2 FQNEAQ. CDR3 residues: CASSLVYPYNEQFF. In DNA form, the CDR3 reads TGTGCCAGCAGCTTAGTGTATCCCTACAATGAGCAGTTCTTC.

The genes are TRBV27 and TRBJ1-1; perhaps TRBD1 as D (5 bases). The CDR3 contains 14 residues. Germline values: CDR1 MNHEY, CDR2 SMNVEV (reference sequence). The V and J ends lost 3 bases and 1 base respectively, with 9 bases between them. As DNA, the CDR3 is TGTGCCAGCAGTTTCGCCAGGGAGAACACTGAAGCTTTCTTT. This encodes CASSFARENTEAFF.

The rearrangement joins TRBV2 to TRBJ2-3; 9 positions match TRBD1. Trimming removed 6 bases from V and 6 bases from J; junction bases left unmatched: 10. Germline CDR1 reads SNHLY; CDR2 reads FYNNEI. The CDR3 is made up of 15 amino acids. The CDR3 bases are TGTGCCAGCAGACCTCCGGGACAGGGTTCCGATACGCAGTATTTT. This gives the protein CASRPPGQGSDTQYF.

Worth noting for this clone: Other DNA sequences in the same sample also yield this CDR3. The chain is built from TRBV5-1 and TRBJ1-6, with D unresolved. Trimming removed 0 bases from V and 0 bases from J, with 4 bases in between. Germline V gene sequence: CDR1 SGHRS, CDR2 YFSETQ. The CDR3 extends over 15 amino acids. The CDR3 spells CASSLGSSYNSPLHF. CDR3 coding DNA: TGCGCCAGCAGCTTGGGTAGCTCCTATAATTCACCCCTCCACTTT.

The rearrangement joins TRBV7-2 to TRBJ2-5; 8 nucleotides agree with TRBD1. The V gene end was trimmed by 5 bases and the J gene end by 5 bases; junction bases not matched to a gene: 7. This CDR3 has 14 residues. The germline gives CDR1 SGHTA, CDR2 FQGNSA. CDR3 nucleotides: TGTGCCAGCAGCGCCAGGGGGCAAGGGGAGACCCAGTACTTC. Its protein product is CASSARGQGETQYF.

J is TRBJ2-7 and V is TRBV19, with D perhaps TRBD1 (6 bases). The length of the CDR3 is 15 residues. CDR1 is LNHDA, CDR2 SQIVND, per germline (reference sequence). The ends were cut back, 1 base at V and 0 bases at J, with 10 bases in the middle. CDR3 DNA sequence: TGTGCCAGTAGTATAGGCACAGGGCACTCCTACGAGCAGTACTTC. Protein: CASSIGTGHSYEQYF.

V usage is TRBV10-1 and J usage is TRBJ2-3; 8 bases match TRBD1. The CDR3 consists of 16 residues. The V and J ends lost 6 bases and 2 bases, in that order; junction bases with no gene match: 10. CDR1 is WNHNN and CDR2 is SYGVQD in the germline V gene (reference sequence). In nucleotides, the CDR3 is TGCGCCAGCAGCACGGGACAGGCCCTTCACACAGATACGCAGTATTTT. Translated: CASSTGQALHTDTQYF.

The V call is TRBV5-1, the J call TRBJ2-7; 9 bases map to TRBD1. The CDR3 contains 14 residues. Germline V gene lookup returns CDR1 SGHRS and CDR2 YFSETQ. V lost 4 bases and J lost 3; bases outside the gene matches: 5. The CDR3 DNA reads TGCGCCAGCAGCCTTACAGGGGGCGTCTACGAGCAGTACTTC. As protein: CASSLTGGVYEQYF.

The CDR3 nucleotides are TGTGCCATCAGCTGGACTAGCGGGGGGCGGGAGCAGTTCTTC. Residues: CAISWTSGGREQFF. The V gene is TRBV10-3, the J gene TRBJ2-1; TRBD2 agrees at 14 bases. Germline loops: CDR1 ENHRY, CDR2 SYGVKD. Trimming took 6 bases from V and 10 from J; bases not matched to a gene: 5. The CDR3 totals 14 residues.

The chain links TRBV7-9 to TRBJ1-2; TRBD1 aligns across 7 bases. The CDR3 extends over 15 amino acids. V gave up 0 bases and J gave up 8 bases; unmatched junction bases: 9. Germline CDR1 SEHNR, CDR2 FQNEAQ (reference sequence). The CDR3 nucleotides are TGTGCCAGCAGCTTAGCCCTTAACAGGGGACAAGGCTACACCTTC. Amino acid sequence: CASSLALNRGQGYTF.

The chain recombines TRBV27 with TRBJ1-2; D gene uncertain. CDR3 length: 14 amino acids. Trimming cost V 0 bases and J 8 bases, with 13 bases left between them. The germline CDR1 and CDR2 sequences are MNHEY and SMNVEV (reference sequence). The DNA of the CDR3 is TGTGCCAGCAGTTTATCAGGCGCAGCTAGGGGCTACACCTTC. This codes for CASSLSGAARGYTF.

This clone was found a few times. The chain joins TRBV4-2 to TRBJ2-7; D possibly corresponds to TRBD2 (5 bases). The length of the CDR3 is 15 residues. V lost 0 bases and J lost 6, with 15 bases in between. Germline CDR1 LGHNA, CDR2 YNFKEQ. CDR3 bases: TGTGCCAGCAGCCAAGAGGAACTAGAGTATTTCGAGCAGTACTTC. This translates into CASSQEELEYFEQYF.

V gene TRBV19 combines with J gene TRBJ2-3; D gene ambiguous. The CDR3 is 16 residues long. CDR1 LNHDA and CDR2 SQIVND come from the germline V gene (reference sequence). The V end lost 2 bases, the J end lost 2 bases, and 14 bases lay between the germline ends. In DNA, the CDR3 is TGTGCCAGTAGTATAAGCCCCGGCAGGCACACAGATACGCAGTATTTT. Protein product: CASSISPGRHTDTQYF.

This chain connects TRBV18 to TRBJ1-2, with unresolved D. Germline V gene data show CDR1 as KGHSH and CDR2 as LQKENI. This CDR3 is built from 11 residues. The V gene lost 4 bases and the J gene lost 7 bases, with 7 bases spanning the gap. As DNA, the CDR3 is TGTGCCAGCTCACGAGGGTCTGGCTACACCTTC. Protein: CASSRGSGYTF.

The rearrangement joins TRBV18 to TRBJ2-5, with 7 bases fitting TRBD1. The CDR3 spans 13 residues. With 7 bases clipped from V and 1 base from J, the junction kept 3 bases outside the gene matches. The germline V gene has CDR1 KGHSH and CDR2 LQKENI. DNA for the CDR3: TGTGCCAGCTTTGGGACAGCCCAAGAGACCCAGTACTTC. As protein: CASFGTAQETQYF.

This chain connects TRBV29-1 to TRBJ2-7; TRBD1 is a possible D gene (7 bases). V lost 4 bases and J lost 5, with 18 bases in between. Germline lookup yields CDR1 SQVTM and CDR2 ANQGSEA. This CDR3 comprises 14 residues. DNA for the CDR3: TGCAGCGTTGGGACCAGGGGGGCCTTCAACGAGCAGTACTTC. It specifies CSVGTRGAFNEQYF.